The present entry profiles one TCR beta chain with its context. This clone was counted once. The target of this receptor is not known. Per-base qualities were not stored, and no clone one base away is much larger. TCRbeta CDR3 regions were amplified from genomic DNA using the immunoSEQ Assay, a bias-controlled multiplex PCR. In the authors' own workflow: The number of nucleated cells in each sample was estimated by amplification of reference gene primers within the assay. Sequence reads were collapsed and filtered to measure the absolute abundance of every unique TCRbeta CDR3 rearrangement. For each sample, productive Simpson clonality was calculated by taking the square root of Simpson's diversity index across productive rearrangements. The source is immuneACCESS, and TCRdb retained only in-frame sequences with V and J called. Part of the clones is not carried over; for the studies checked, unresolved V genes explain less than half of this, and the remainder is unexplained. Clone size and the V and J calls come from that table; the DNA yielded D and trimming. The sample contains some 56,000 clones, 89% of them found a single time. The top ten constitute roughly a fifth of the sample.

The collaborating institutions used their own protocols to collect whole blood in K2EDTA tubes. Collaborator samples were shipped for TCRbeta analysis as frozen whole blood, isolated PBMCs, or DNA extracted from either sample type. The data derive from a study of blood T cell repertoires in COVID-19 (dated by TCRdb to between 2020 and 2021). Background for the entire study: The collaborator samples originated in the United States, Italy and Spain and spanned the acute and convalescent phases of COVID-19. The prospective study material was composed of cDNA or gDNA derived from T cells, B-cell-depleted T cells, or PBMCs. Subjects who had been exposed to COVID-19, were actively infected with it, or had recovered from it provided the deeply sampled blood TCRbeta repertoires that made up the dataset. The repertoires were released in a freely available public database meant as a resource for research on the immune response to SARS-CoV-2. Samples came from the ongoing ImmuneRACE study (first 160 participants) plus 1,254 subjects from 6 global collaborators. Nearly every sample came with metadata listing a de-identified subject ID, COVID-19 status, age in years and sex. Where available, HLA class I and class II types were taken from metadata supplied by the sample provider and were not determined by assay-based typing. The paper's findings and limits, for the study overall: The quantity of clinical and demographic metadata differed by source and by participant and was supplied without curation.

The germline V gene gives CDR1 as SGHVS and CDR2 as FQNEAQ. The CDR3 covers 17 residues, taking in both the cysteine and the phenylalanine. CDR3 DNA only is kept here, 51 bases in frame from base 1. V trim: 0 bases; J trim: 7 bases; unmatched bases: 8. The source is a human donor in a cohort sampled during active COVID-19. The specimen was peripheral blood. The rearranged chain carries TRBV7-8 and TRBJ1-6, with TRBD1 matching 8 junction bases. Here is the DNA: TGTGCCAGCAGCTTAGCCCCGGACAGGGCGAACAATTCACCCCTCCACTTT. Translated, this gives CASSLAPDRANNSPLHF.